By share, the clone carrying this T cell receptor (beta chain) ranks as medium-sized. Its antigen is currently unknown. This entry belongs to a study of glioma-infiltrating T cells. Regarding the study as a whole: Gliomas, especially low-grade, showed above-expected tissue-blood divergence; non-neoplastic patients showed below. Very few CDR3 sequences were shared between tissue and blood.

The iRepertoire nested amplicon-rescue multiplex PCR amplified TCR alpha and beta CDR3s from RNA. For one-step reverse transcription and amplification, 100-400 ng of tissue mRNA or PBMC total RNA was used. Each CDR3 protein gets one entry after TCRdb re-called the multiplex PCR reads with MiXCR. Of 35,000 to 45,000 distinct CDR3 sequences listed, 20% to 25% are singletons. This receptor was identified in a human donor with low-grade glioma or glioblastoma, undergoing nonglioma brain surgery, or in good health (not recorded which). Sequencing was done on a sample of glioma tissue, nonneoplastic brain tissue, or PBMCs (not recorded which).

The CDR3 here is CASFRPGAQETQYF. CDR3 in DNA: TGTGCCAGCTTTCGGCCAGGCGCCCAAGAGACCCAGTACTTC. V is TRBV28 and J is TRBJ2-5; D is unclear. The germline V gene has CDR1 MDHEN and CDR2 SYDVKM. The length of the CDR3 is 14 residues. With 8 bases removed from V and 1 base from J, the gap between germline ends came to 14 bases.